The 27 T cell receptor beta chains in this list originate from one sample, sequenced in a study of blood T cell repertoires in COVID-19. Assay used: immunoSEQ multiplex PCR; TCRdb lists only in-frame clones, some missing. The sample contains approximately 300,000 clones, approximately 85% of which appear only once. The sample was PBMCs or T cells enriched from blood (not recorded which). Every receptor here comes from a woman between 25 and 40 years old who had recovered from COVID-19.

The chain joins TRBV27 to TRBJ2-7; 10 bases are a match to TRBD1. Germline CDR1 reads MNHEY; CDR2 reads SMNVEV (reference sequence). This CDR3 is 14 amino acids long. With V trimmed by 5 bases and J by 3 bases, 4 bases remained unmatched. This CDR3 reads CASSRTGGSYEQYF. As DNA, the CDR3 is TGTGCCAGCAGTAGGACAGGGGGAAGCTACGAGCAGTACTTC.

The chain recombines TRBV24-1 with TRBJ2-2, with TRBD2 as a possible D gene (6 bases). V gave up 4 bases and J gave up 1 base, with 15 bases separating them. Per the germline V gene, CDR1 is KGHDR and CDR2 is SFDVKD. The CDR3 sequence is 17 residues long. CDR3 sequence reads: CATSDAVGTQNTGELFF. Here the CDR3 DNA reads TGTGCCACCAGTGACGCCGTCGGGACTCAGAACACCGGGGAGCTGTTTTTT.

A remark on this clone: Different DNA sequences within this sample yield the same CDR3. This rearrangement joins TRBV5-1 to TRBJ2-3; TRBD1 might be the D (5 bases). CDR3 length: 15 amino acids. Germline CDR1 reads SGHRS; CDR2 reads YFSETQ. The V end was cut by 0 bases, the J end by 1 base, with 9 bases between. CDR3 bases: TGCGCCAGCAGCTTGGTGGGGCGACGCACAGATACGCAGTATTTT. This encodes CASSLVGRRTDTQYF. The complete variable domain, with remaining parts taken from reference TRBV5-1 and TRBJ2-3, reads KAGVTQTPRYLIKTRGQQVTLSCSPISGHRSVSWYQQTPGQGLQFLFEYFSETQRNKGNFPGRFSGRQFSNSRSEMNVSTLELGDSALYLCASSLVGRRTDTQYFGPGTRLTVL.

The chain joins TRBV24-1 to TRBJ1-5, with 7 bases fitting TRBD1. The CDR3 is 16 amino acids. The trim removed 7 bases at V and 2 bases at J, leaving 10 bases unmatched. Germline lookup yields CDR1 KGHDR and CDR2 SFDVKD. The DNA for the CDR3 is TGTGCCACCAGCGAGGGGAGGACAGGAGGCAATCAGCCCCAGCATTTT. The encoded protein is CATSEGRTGGNQPQHF.

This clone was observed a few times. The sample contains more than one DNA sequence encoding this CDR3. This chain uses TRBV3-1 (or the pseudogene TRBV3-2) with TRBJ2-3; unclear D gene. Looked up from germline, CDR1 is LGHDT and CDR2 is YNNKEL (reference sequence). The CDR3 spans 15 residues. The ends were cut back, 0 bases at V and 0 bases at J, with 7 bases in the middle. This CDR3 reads CASSQDPSSTDTQYF. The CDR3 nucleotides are TGTGCCAGCAGCCAAGATCCTTCTAGCACAGATACGCAGTATTTT.

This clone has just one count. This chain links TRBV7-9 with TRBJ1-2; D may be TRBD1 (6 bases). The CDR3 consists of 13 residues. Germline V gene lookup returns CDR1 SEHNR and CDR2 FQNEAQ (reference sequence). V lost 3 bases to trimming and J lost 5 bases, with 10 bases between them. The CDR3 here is CASSLADRYGYTF. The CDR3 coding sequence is TGTGCCAGCAGCTTGGCGGACAGATATGGCTACACCTTC. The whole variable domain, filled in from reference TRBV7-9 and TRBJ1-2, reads DTGVSQNPRHKITKRGQNVTFRCDPISEHNRLYWYRQTLGQGPEFLTYFQNEAQLEKSRLLSDRFSAERPKGSFSTLEIQRTEQGDSAMYLCASSLADRYGYTFGSGTRLTVV.

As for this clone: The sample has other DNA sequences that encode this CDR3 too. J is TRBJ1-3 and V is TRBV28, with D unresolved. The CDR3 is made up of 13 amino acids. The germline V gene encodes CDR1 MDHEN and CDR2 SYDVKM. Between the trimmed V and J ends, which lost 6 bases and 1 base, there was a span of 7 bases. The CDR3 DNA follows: TGTGCCAGCAGGAGTCAATCTGGAAACACCATATATTTT. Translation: CASRSQSGNTIYF.

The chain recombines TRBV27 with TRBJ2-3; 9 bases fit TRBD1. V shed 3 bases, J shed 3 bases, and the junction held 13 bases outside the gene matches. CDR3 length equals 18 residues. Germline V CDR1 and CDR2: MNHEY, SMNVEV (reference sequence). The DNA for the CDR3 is TGTGCCAGCAGTTTCCTCCTAAGGGGGACAGGGCTTACAGATACGCAGTATTTT. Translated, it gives CASSFLLRGTGLTDTQYF.

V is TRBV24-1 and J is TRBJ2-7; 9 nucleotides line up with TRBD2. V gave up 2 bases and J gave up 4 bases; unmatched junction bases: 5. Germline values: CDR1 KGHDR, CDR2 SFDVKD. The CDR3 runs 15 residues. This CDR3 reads CATSDSGTSWYEQYF. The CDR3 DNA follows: TGTGCCACCAGTGATTCCGGGACTAGCTGGTACGAGCAGTACTTC.

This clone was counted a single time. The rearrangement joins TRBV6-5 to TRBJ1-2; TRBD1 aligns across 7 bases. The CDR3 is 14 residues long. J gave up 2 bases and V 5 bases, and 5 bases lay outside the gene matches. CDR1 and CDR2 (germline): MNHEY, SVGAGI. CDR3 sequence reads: CASSTKTGNYGYTF. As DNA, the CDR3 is TGTGCCAGCAGTACAAAGACAGGGAACTATGGCTACACCTTC.

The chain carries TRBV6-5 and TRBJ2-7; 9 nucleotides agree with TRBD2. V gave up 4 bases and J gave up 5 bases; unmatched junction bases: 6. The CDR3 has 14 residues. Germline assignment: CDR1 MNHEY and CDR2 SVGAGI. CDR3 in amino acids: CASSFSGSVHEQYF. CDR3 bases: TGTGCCAGCAGTTTTAGCGGGAGTGTCCACGAGCAGTACTTC.

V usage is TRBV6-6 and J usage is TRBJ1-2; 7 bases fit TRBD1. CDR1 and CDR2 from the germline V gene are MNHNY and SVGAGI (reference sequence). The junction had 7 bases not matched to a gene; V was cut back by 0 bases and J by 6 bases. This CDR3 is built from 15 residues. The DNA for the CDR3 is TGTGCCAGCAGTTACTCAGGGGGCGCAAGGGATGGCTACACCTTC. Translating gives CASSYSGGARDGYTF.

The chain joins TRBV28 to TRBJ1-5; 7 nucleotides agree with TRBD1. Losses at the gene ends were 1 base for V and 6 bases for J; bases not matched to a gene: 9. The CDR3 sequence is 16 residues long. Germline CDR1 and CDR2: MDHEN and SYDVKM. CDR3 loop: CASSLSGQGVSQPQHF. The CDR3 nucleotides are TGTGCCAGCAGTTTATCAGGGCAGGGGGTAAGTCAGCCCCAGCATTTT.

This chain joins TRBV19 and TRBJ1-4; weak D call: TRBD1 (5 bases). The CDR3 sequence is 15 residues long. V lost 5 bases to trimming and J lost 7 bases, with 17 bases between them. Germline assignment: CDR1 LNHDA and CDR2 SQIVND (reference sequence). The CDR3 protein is CASSPQRGLREKLFF. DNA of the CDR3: TGTGCCAGTAGTCCTCAAAGGGGTCTTCGTGAAAAACTGTTTTTT.

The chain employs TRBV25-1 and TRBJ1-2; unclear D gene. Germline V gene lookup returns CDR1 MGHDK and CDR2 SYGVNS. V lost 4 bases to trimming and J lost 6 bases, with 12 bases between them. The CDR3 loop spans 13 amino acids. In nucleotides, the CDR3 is TGTGCCAGCAGTGGCGGACGGGAGAATGGCTACACCTTC. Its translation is CASSGGRENGYTF.

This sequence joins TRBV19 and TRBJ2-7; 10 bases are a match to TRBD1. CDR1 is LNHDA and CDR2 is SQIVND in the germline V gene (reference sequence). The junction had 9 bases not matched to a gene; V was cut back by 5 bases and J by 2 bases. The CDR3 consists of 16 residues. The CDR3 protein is CASSHDRDRGPYEQYF. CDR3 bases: TGTGCCAGTAGTCACGACCGGGACAGGGGCCCCTACGAGCAGTACTTC.

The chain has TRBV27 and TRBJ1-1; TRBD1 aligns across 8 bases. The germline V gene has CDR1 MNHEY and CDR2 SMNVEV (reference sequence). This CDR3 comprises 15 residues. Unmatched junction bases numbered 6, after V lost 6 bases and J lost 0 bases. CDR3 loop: CASSYSTGVNTEAFF. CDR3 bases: TGTGCCAGCAGCTACTCGACAGGGGTGAACACTGAAGCTTTCTTT.

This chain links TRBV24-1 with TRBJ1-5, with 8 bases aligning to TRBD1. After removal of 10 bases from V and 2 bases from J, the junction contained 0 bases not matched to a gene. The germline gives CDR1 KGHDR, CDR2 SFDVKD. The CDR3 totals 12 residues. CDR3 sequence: CATQGGNQPQHF. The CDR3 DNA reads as TGTGCCACACAGGGGGGCAATCAGCCCCAGCATTTT.

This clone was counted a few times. CDR3 nucleotides: TGTGCCAGTAGTACGGACTTTTCGAGGAGTCCACCCCTCCACTTT. Translation gives CASSTDFSRSPPLHF. The chain is built from TRBV19 and TRBJ1-6; no clear D gene. Trimming took off 4 bases at V and 11 bases at J, with 18 bases between the two ends. Germline V gene lookup returns CDR1 LNHDA and CDR2 SQIVND (reference sequence). CDR3 length equals 15 residues.

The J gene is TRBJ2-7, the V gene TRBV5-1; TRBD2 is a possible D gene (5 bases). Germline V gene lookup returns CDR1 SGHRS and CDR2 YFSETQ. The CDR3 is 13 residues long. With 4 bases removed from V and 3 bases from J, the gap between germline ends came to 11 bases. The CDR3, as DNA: TGCGCCAGCAGCCTGGGAGCGGTCTACGAGCAGTACTTC. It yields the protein CASSLGAVYEQYF. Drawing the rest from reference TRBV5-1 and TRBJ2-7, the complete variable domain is KAGVTQTPRYLIKTRGQQVTLSCSPISGHRSVSWYQQTPGQGLQFLFEYFSETQRNKGNFPGRFSGRQFSNSRSEMNVSTLELGDSALYLCASSLGAVYEQYFGPGTRLTVT.

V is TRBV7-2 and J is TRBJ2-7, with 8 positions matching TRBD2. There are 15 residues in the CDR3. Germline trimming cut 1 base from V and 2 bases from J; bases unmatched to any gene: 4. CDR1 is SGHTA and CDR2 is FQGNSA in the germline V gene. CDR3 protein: CASSLVRGLAYEQYF. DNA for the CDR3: TGTGCCAGCAGCTTAGTACGGGGACTAGCCTACGAGCAGTACTTC.

The CDR3, as DNA: TGTGCCATTACACCGGGACAGGGGTCTCACAATCAGCCCCAGCATTTT. The encoded protein is CAITPGQGSHNQPQHF. The genes are TRBV24-1 and TRBJ1-5; TRBD1 matches at 10 bases. Losses at the gene ends were 11 bases for V and 3 bases for J; bases not matched to a gene: 12. This CDR3 has 16 residues. Per germline, CDR1 KGHDR and CDR2 SFDVKD.

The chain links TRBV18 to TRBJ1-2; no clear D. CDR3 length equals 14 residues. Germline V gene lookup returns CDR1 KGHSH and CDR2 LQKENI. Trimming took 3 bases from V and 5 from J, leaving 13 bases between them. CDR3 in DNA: TGTGCCAGCTCACCTGGATGGCAGGATTATGGCTACACCTTC. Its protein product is CASSPGWQDYGYTF. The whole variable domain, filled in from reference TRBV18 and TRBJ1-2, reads NAGVMQNPRHLVRRRGQEARLRCSPMKGHSHVYWYRQLPEEGLKFMVYLQKENIIDESGMPKERFSAEFPKEGPSILRIQQVVRGDSAAYFCASSPGWQDYGYTFGSGTRLTVV.

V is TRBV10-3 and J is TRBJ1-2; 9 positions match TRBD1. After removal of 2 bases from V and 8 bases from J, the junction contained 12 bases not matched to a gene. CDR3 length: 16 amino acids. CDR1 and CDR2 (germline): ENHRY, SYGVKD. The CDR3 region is CAISEPWDRVRKGYTF. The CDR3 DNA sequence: TGTGCCATCAGTGAGCCGTGGGACAGGGTTAGGAAGGGCTACACCTTC.

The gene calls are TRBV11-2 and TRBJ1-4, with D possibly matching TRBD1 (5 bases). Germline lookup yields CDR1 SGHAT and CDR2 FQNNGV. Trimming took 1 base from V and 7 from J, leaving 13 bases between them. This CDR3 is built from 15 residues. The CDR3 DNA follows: TGTGCCAGCAGCTTAGTACCGGGGGTTGGTGAAAAACTGTTTTTT. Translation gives CASSLVPGVGEKLFF.

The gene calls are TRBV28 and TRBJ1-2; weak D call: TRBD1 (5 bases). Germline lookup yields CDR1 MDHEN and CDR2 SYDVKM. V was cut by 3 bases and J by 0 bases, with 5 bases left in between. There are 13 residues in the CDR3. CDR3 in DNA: TGTGCCAGCAGTTTGACAGCTAACTATGGCTACACCTTC. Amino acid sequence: CASSLTANYGYTF.

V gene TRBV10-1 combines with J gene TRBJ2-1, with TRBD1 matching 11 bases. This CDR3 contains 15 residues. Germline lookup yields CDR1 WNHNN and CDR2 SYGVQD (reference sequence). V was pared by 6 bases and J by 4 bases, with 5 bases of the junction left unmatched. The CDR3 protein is CASSPGQGGYNEQFF. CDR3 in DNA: TGCGCCAGCAGCCCGGGACAGGGGGGGTACAATGAGCAGTTCTTC.